This T cell receptor beta chain was recorded in a study of CD8 T cells in ankylosing spondylitis (dated by TCRdb to about 2017). Background for the entire study: T cell receptor beta repertoires were profiled in healthy donors and ankylosing spondylitis patients so that disease-linked TCR variants could be found. The full study cohort was made up of over 20 ankylosing spondylitis patients and roughly 98 healthy donors. Peripheral blood was sampled, and synovial fluid was additionally collected from ankylosing spondylitis patients.

This clonotype was counted many times. Its antigen remains unidentified. Base qualities are not at hand, and no much larger clone is one base apart. Data came from an Illumina HiSeq 2500. TCR beta libraries were prepared by quantitative 5'-RACE with molecular barcodes. As for how the authors treated the data: To identify disease-linked TCR variants, a new computational method was used, one built on a probabilistic model of VDJ rearrangement. TCRdb trimmed the raw reads at Q25, called clones with MiXCR and kept productive beta chains. Each entry is one CDR3 protein sequence, shown with its most common DNA and genes. TCRdb, not the original authors, processed these V and J calls. This sample gives about 130,000 distinct CDR3 sequences in total; roughly 7.3% of them show up just once. 12% of the sample belongs to the ten largest clones. Trimming takes 6 bases off V and 1 base off J; junction bases not matched to a gene: 14. The CDR3 measures 17 amino acids from cysteine to phenylalanine. Just CDR3 DNA is preserved here, 51 bases in frame from base 1.

What the work shows at the level of the full study, not this receptor alone: The disease-linked clones showed a CD8+ phenotype and occurred at relatively low frequencies in peripheral blood. Some TCR beta motif variants had previously been reported in synovial fluid and blood of reactive arthritis patients, which suggested common disease-initiation mechanisms. According to the report, matched synovial fluid samples from ankylosing spondylitis patients were significantly enriched for the disease-linked clones. A TCR beta motif of 8 or 9 highly homologous amino acid variants appeared characteristic of blood from ankylosing spondylitis patients.

Input material: blood, either unsorted or a sorted T cell fraction (not recorded which). The chain employs TRBV12-3 or TRBV12-4 and TRBJ2-5, with 7 bases in between that match TRBD2. The receptor's source is a male donor with ankylosing spondylitis or in good health (not recorded which). CDR3 loop: CASSRGSQKLLQETQYF. The base sequence is TGTGCCAGCAGCCGCGGGAGCCAGAAGCTCCTCCAAGAGACCCAGTACTTC.